The present T cell receptor (beta chain) was sequenced within a study of T cell repertoires in cytomegalovirus infection. Background on the study: Carrying CMV and the relevant HLA type showed in public TCR beta signatures.

Each CDR3 protein gets one entry after TCRdb re-called the reads with MiXCR. The table has about 920,000 distinct CDR3 sequences, roughly 30% seen once; the top ten hold about 14%. The study, taken as a whole, reports: It was HLA-C-restricted CMV-specific TCR beta clonotypes that dominated the response ex vivo.

Points on this clonotype: Its antigen is currently unknown. At one boundary the junction diverges from the germline segment, which might be a read error.

The specimen was cultured CD8+ T cells from PBMCs, collected from culture after CMV antigen stimulation. The clonotype comes from a human donor in good health (CMV status not recorded). Some clones in this sample may be carry-over from other donors' samples.

The CDR3: CASSSGLAGAWGLF. The CDR3 bases are TGTGCCAGCAGTTCGGGACTAGCGGGGGCTTGGGGGCTCTTC. The chain carries TRBV2 and TRBJ2-1, with 14 bases fitting TRBD2. The CDR3 spans 14 residues. Germline CDR1 SNHLY, CDR2 FYNNEI.